The entry below describes one T cell receptor (beta chain). This clone was recorded once. Its antigen has not been determined. Base qualities are not provided; no much larger clone lies one nucleotide away. Samples from volunteer blood donors who had recovered from COVID-19 were contributed by a second Seattle source. Whole blood was collected in K2EDTA tubes by collaborating institutions according to the institutions' own protocols. For TCRbeta analysis, collaborators shipped samples in one of three forms: frozen whole blood, isolated PBMCs, or DNA extracted from either of those sample types. TCRbeta CDR3 regions were amplified from genomic DNA using the immunoSEQ Assay, a bias-controlled multiplex PCR. The paper's processing steps were these. Within the assay, amplification of reference gene primers was used to estimate how many nucleated cells each sample contained. Sequence reads were collapsed and filtered to measure the absolute abundance of every unique TCRbeta CDR3 rearrangement. Productive Simpson clonality was computed per sample as the square root of Simpson's diversity index over productive rearrangements. TCRdb's version of the immuneACCESS table is confined to in-frame rearrangements and falls short of the full clone set. An unresolved V gene accounts for under half of the shortfall where checked; the remainder is of unknown origin. V, J and clone size reflect that table, while D and trimming were determined from the DNA. The sample records about 310,000 clones, 70% to 90% of which are singletons. The leading ten clones occupy approximately 8.1% of the sample.

This sample was taken from a study of blood T cell repertoires in COVID-19 (TCRdb year 2020). Turning to the overall study: Collaborator samples came from the United States, Italy and Spain and covered acute and convalescent phases of COVID-19. Subjects who had been exposed to COVID-19, were actively infected with it, or had recovered from it provided the deeply sampled blood TCRbeta repertoires that made up the dataset. The repertoires were released in a freely available public database intended as a resource for research on the immune response to SARS-CoV-2. Sample metadata almost always included a de-identified subject ID, COVID-19 status, age in years and sex. The samples were drawn from the first 160 participants of the ongoing ImmuneRACE study and from some 1,300 subjects provided by 6 global collaborators. Where available, HLA class I and class II types were taken from metadata supplied by the sample provider and were not determined by assay-based typing. The material from the prospective study consisted of cDNA or gDNA derived from T cells, B-cell-depleted T cells, or PBMCs.

The study at large found these results: Clinical and demographic metadata were provided uncurated, with the amount varying by source and participant.

Sequenced sample: peripheral blood. This sequence originates from a woman aged 50 to 60 who had recovered from COVID-19.

The CDR3 region reads CASSPSFNTEAFF. The DNA sequence is given as TGCGCCAGCAGCCCCTCGTTCAACACTGAAGCTTTCTTT. The rearranged segments are TRBV5-1 and TRBJ1-1; the D gene is not confidently resolved. Trimming takes 4 bases from V and 2 bases from J, and the germline ends sit 9 bases apart. From cysteine to phenylalanine, the CDR3 is 13 amino acids long. Only CDR3 DNA remains: 39 bases, in frame from the first base. The germline V gene sets CDR1 to SGHRS and CDR2 to YFSETQ.